The 24 T cell receptor beta chains below come from one sample, sequenced in a study of patients and donors after allogeneic stem cell transplantation. TCRdb reprocessed the RT-PCR reads with MiXCR, giving one entry per CDR3 protein. The repertoire holds about 40,000 distinct CDR3 sequences, with 25% to 40% as singletons. The sequencing input was blood, either unsorted or a sorted T cell fraction (not recorded which). These receptor sequences come from a human donor who was either an allogeneic HSCT recipient or a stem cell or donor lymphocyte infusion donor (not recorded which). It is not recorded whose cells these are; they may come from a transplant donor.

The rearrangement uses TRBV29-1 and TRBJ2-2; unclear D gene. Trimming removed 1 base from V and 4 bases from J, with 4 bases in between. CDR1 and CDR2 (germline): SQVTM, ANQGSEA. The CDR3 runs to 12 residues. The CDR3 bases are TGCAGCGTTGAAGGGGGCACCGGGGAGCTGTTTTTT. It specifies CSVEGGTGELFF.

This clonotype was counted a few times. V and J are TRBV19 and TRBJ1-1; D gene ambiguous. Trimming shortened V by 2 bases and J by 6 bases, and 13 bases separated the two germline ends. Germline CDR1 is LNHDA and CDR2 is SQIVND (reference sequence). The CDR3 contains 14 residues. The CDR3 coding sequence is TGTGCCAGTAGTATATCCGGGGAGTCCGCTGAAGCTTTCTTT. Protein sequence: CASSISGESAEAFF.

Only a few counts were recorded for this clonotype. The DNA of the CDR3 is TGCGCCAGCAGCCCGTGGGGGGCGGGAGAAGTCGGGGAGCTGTTTTTT. It is translated as CASSPWGAGEVGELFF. The chain employs TRBV4-3 and TRBJ2-2, with D maybe TRBD2 (7 bases). The V gene lost 4 bases and the J gene lost 7 bases, with 19 bases spanning the gap. Germline lookup yields CDR1 LGHNA and CDR2 YSLEER. CDR3 length: 16 residues.

The chain links TRBV12-3 or TRBV12-4 to TRBJ2-1; 7 bases are a match to TRBD2. V lost 4 bases, J lost 10 bases, and 4 bases stayed unmatched. The CDR3 length is 12 residues. The CDR3: CASSSRGLEQFF. In nucleotides, the CDR3 is TGTGCCAGCAGTTCTAGGGGACTAGAGCAGTTCTTC.

Comment on this clonotype: The junction shows a germline mismatch at one end, possibly a read error. The genes are TRBV27 and TRBJ2-1, with D possibly TRBD2 on 7 matching bases. This CDR3 has 15 amino acids. In germline, CDR1 is MNHEY, CDR2 SMNVEV (reference sequence). This CDR3 reads CASSLWGPLGREQFF. CDR3 nucleotides: TGCGCCAGCAGTTTATGGGGGCCCCTCGGGAGGGAGCAGTTCTTC.

This chain connects TRBV4-1 to TRBJ2-3, with no clear D. The CDR3 is 15 residues long. V dropped 0 bases and J dropped 8 bases, with 15 bases sitting between them. The V gene's germline CDR1 is MGHRA and CDR2 YSYEKL. Here the CDR3 reads CASSQEAVLRGTQYF. The CDR3 DNA sequence: TGCGCCAGCAGCCAAGAGGCGGTGCTACGTGGTACGCAGTATTTT.

The genes are TRBV14 and TRBJ2-5; TRBD2 matches at 10 bases. Germline V CDR1 and CDR2: SGHDN, FVKESK. The CDR3 is made up of 15 amino acids. Trimming at V came to 4 bases and at J to 3 bases, leaving 5 bases not matched to a gene. The CDR3 loop reads CASSLIGLAEETQYF. CDR3 nucleotides: TGTGCCAGCAGCCTTATCGGACTAGCGGAAGAGACCCAGTACTTC.

The chain employs TRBV27 and TRBJ2-7; 13 bases line up with TRBD2. The V segment lost 5 bases and the J segment 3 bases; nucleotides outside the gene matches: 4. The CDR3 is made up of 15 amino acids. Germline values: CDR1 MNHEY, CDR2 SMNVEV (reference sequence). The CDR3 DNA sequence: TGTGCCAGCAGTCAACTAGCGGGAGGGCTCTACGAGCAGTACTTC. This codes for CASSQLAGGLYEQYF.

V and J are TRBV20-1 and TRBJ2-1, with 7 bases fitting TRBD2. This CDR3 spans 15 amino acids. V was clipped by 6 bases and J by 4 bases; unmatched bases: 12. Per the germline V gene, CDR1 is DFQATT and CDR2 is SNEGSKA (reference sequence). CDR3 residues: CSATTPLAPYNEQFF. In DNA form, the CDR3 reads TGCAGTGCGACCACCCCACTAGCGCCATACAATGAGCAGTTCTTC.

This clonotype was counted a few times. This rearrangement joins TRBV6-5 to TRBJ2-3; 8 bases map to TRBD2. Germline trimming cut 8 bases from V and 3 bases from J; bases unmatched to any gene: 10. The CDR3 has 15 amino acids. The germline CDR1 and CDR2 sequences are MNHEY and SVGAGI. The CDR3 here is CASSPSGSRTDTQYF. CDR3 bases: TGTGCCAGCTCGCCCAGCGGGAGTAGGACAGATACGCAGTATTTT.

This clonotype was seen a handful of times. The V call is TRBV29-1, the J call TRBJ2-5; a possible D gene is TRBD1 (6 bases). CDR3 length: 12 amino acids. V shed 5 bases and J shed 3 bases, with 10 bases lying between them. Germline CDR1 reads SQVTM; CDR2 reads ANQGSEA. CDR3 loop: CSVRDTEETQYF. The CDR3 region has the DNA TGCAGCGTTCGGGACACCGAAGAGACCCAGTACTTC.

This clonotype showed up just a few times. J is TRBJ1-1 and V is TRBV18; 7 bases are shared with TRBD1. This CDR3 is 17 amino acids long. Per germline, CDR1 KGHSH and CDR2 LQKENI. Germline trimming cut 2 bases from V and 3 bases from J; bases unmatched to any gene: 12. The CDR3 sequence is CASSPVYRGYGDTEAFF. The CDR3 DNA reads as TGTGCCAGCTCACCAGTGTACAGGGGATACGGGGACACTGAAGCTTTCTTT.

The chain carries TRBV6-6 and TRBJ2-7; D is undetermined. There are 11 residues in the CDR3. Germline V gene lookup returns CDR1 MNHNY and CDR2 SVGAGI (reference sequence). V was clipped by 2 bases and J by 6 bases, with 5 bases between them. Here the CDR3 reads CASSYDGEQYF. The CDR3 DNA sequence: TGTGCCAGCAGTTACGACGGCGAGCAGTACTTC.

This clonotype was observed a few times. The chain joins TRBV6-2 or TRBV6-3 to TRBJ2-7, with D possibly TRBD2 on 6 matching bases. V gave up 2 bases and J gave up 6 bases, with 8 bases separating them. The germline CDR1 and CDR2 sequences are MNHEY and SVGEGT. The CDR3 is made up of 12 amino acids. The CDR3 region is CASSYIGGEQYF. In DNA form, the CDR3 reads TGTGCCAGCAGTTACATCGGGGGCGAGCAGTACTTC.

The J gene is TRBJ2-1, the V gene TRBV4-1; 13 bases line up with TRBD2. The junction had 3 bases not matched to a gene; V was cut back by 2 bases and J by 2 bases. CDR1 is MGHRA, CDR2 YSYEKL, per germline. The CDR3 is made up of 17 amino acids. In nucleotides, the CDR3 is TGCGCCAGCAGCCAATCGGGACTAGCGGGGACCTACAATGAGCAGTTCTTC. This codes for CASSQSGLAGTYNEQFF.

V is TRBV3-1 and J is TRBJ2-7; no clear D gene. Germline-derived CDR1 and CDR2 are LGHDT and YNNKEL (reference sequence). The ends were cut back, 4 bases at V and 3 bases at J, with 7 bases in the middle. CDR3 length: 12 amino acids. CDR3 coding DNA: TGTGCCAGCAGCCGATCTCTCTACGAGCAGTACTTC. It translates to CASSRSLYEQYF.

The chain has TRBV28 and TRBJ2-1, with a weak D call TRBD1 (6 bases). V shed 6 bases and J shed 4 bases, with 7 bases lying between them. This CDR3 spans 12 amino acids. Germline values: CDR1 MDHEN, CDR2 SYDVKM. CDR3 protein: CASRDSYNEQFF. The DNA of the CDR3 is TGTGCCAGCAGGGACAGTTACAATGAGCAGTTCTTC. The variable domain in full, completed from reference TRBV28 and TRBJ2-1, reads DVKVTQSSRYLVKRTGEKVFLECVQDMDHENMFWYRQDPGLGLRLIYFSYDVKMKEKGDIPEGYSVSREKKERFSLILESASTNQTSMYLCASRDSYNEQFFGPGTRLTVL.

This rearrangement joins TRBV28 to TRBJ1-2; no firm D call. Germline CDR1 and CDR2: MDHEN and SYDVKM. The CDR3 covers 14 residues. V was clipped by 2 bases and J by 0 bases, with 7 bases between them. The CDR3 region is CASSLAASNYGYTF. Written as DNA, the CDR3 is TGTGCCAGCAGTTTAGCAGCTTCTAACTATGGCTACACCTTC.

This chain joins TRBV28 and TRBJ2-7, with TRBD1 matching 9 bases. CDR1 MDHEN and CDR2 SYDVKM come from the germline V gene. Germline trimming cut 6 bases from V and 4 bases from J; bases unmatched to any gene: 19. The CDR3 has 18 residues. The CDR3 region has the DNA TGTGCCAGCAGGACCGTACAGGGGGCAAGAATCCCAGTTTACGAGCAGTACTTC. This sequence encodes CASRTVQGARIPVYEQYF.

The table lists this clonotype with a few counts. The J gene is TRBJ1-1, the V gene TRBV11-2; tentatively, D is TRBD1 (5 bases). Germline CDR1 is SGHAT and CDR2 is FQNNGV. The CDR3 consists of 14 residues. Deletions cut 4 bases from V and 1 base from J, with 10 bases between. This CDR3 reads CASSWDGPNTEAFF. The CDR3 region has the DNA TGTGCCAGCAGCTGGGACGGGCCGAACACTGAAGCTTTCTTT.

This clonotype was seen more than once but under ten times. Sequence at one end of the junction differs from germline and may be a read error. This sequence joins TRBV29-1 and TRBJ2-7; TRBD1 might be the D (6 bases). The CDR3 length is 13 residues. Germline values: CDR1 SQVTM, CDR2 ANQGSEA. The CDR3 nucleotides are TGCAGCGTGGAAGACAGGTACTCCTACGAGCAGTACTTC. This codes for CSVEDRYSYEQYF.

The chain employs TRBV7-9 and TRBJ2-1; either TRBD1 or TRBD2 may supply D (5 bases each). The CDR3 covers 15 residues. V was pared by 5 bases and J by 8 bases, with 19 bases between. Germline CDR1 SEHNR, CDR2 FQNEAQ (reference sequence). DNA for the CDR3: TGTGCCAGCAGCACCCCCGGGATCCCAGGGCATGAGCAGTTCTTC. The encoded protein is CASSTPGIPGHEQFF.

The rearrangement uses TRBV18 and TRBJ1-2, with D hard to call. CDR3 size: 12 residues. Germline CDR1 and CDR2: KGHSH and LQKENI. V shed 3 bases and J shed 5 bases, with 7 bases lying between them. The chain's CDR3 is CASSPGQYGYTF. CDR3 sequence (DNA): TGTGCCAGCTCACCGGGCCAATATGGCTACACCTTC. The complete variable domain, with remaining parts taken from reference TRBV18 and TRBJ1-2, reads NAGVMQNPRHLVRRRGQEARLRCSPMKGHSHVYWYRQLPEEGLKFMVYLQKENIIDESGMPKERFSAEFPKEGPSILRIQQVVRGDSAAYFCASSPGQYGYTFGSGTRLTVV.

The table lists this clonotype with a few counts. The CDR3 reads CASSQEEVFYGYTF. DNA for the CDR3: TGCGCCAGCAGCCAAGAAGAGGTGTTCTATGGCTACACCTTC. The chain carries TRBV4-1 and TRBJ1-2; D not resolved. CDR1 MGHRA and CDR2 YSYEKL come from the germline V gene. Trimming cost V 0 bases and J 4 bases, with 9 bases left between them. This CDR3 is built from 14 residues.